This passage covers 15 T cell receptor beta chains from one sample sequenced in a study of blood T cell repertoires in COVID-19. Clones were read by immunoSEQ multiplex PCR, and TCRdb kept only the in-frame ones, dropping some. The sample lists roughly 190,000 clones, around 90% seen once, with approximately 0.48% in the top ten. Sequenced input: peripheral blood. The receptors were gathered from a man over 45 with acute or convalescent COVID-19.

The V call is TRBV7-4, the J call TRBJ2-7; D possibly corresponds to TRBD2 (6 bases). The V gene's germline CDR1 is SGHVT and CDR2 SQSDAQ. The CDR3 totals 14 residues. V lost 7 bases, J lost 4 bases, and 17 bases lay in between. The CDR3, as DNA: TGTGCCAGCACCCCGTCTCGCGGGGCTTACGAGCAGTACGTC. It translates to CASTPSRGAYEQYV.

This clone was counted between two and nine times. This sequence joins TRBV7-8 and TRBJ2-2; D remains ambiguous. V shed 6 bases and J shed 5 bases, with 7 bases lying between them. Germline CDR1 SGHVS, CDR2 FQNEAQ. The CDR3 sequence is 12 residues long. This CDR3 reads CASRQDTGELFF. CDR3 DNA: TGTGCCAGCAGACAAGATACCGGGGAGCTGTTTTTT.

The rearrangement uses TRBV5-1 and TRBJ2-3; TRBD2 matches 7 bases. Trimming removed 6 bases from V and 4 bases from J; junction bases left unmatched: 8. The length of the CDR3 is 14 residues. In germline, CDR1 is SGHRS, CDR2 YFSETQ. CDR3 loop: CASKVGGPSDTQYF. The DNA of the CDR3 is TGCGCCAGCAAGGTGGGAGGGCCGTCAGATACGCAGTATTTT. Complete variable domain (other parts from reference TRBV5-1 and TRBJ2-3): KAGVTQTPRYLIKTRGQQVTLSCSPISGHRSVSWYQQTPGQGLQFLFEYFSETQRNKGNFPGRFSGRQFSNSRSEMNVSTLELGDSALYLCASKVGGPSDTQYFGPGTRLTVL.

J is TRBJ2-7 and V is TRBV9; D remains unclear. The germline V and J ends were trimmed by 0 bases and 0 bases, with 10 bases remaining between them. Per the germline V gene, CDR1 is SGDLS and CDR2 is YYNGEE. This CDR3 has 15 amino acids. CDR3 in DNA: TGTGCCAGCAGCGTAGCGTCAGGTTTCTCCTACGAGCAGTACTTC. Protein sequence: CASSVASGFSYEQYF. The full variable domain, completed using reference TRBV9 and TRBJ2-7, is DSGVTQTPKHLITATGQRVTLRCSPRSGDLSVYWYQQSLDQGLQFLIQYYNGEERAKGNILERFSAQQFPDLHSELNLSSLELGDSALYFCASSVASGFSYEQYFGPGTRLTVT.

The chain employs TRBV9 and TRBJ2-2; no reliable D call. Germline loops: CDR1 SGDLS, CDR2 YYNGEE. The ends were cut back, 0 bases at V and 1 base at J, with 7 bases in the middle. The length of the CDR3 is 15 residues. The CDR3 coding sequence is TGTGCCAGCAGCGTAGTACAGTGGAACACCGGGGAGCTGTTTTTT. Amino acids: CASSVVQWNTGELFF.

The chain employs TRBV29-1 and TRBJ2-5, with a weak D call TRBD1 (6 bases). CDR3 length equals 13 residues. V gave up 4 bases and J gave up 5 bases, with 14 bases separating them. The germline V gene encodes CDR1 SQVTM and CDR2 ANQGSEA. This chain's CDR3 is CSVVRGLGETQYF. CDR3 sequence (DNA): TGCAGCGTTGTAAGGGGGTTGGGGGAGACCCAGTACTTC.

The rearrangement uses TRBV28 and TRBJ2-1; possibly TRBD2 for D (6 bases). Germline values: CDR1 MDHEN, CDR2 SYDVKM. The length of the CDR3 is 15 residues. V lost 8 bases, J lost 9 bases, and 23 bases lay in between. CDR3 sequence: CASGPRGKGLAEQFF. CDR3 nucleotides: TGTGCCAGCGGACCTCGGGGGAAGGGACTGGCTGAGCAGTTCTTC.

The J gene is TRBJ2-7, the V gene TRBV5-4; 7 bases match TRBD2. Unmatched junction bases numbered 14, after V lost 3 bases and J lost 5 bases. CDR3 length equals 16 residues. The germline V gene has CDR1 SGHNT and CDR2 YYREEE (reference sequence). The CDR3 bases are TGTGCCAGCAGCTCGGAATTGACTAGCTCCCTCCACGAGCAGTACTTC. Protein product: CASSSELTSSLHEQYF. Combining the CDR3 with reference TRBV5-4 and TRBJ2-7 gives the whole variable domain ETGVTQSPTHLIKTRGQQVTLRCSSQSGHNTVSWYQQALGQGPQFIFQYYREEENGRGNFPPRFSGLQFPNYSSELNVNALELDDSALYLCASSSELTSSLHEQYFGPGTRLTVT.

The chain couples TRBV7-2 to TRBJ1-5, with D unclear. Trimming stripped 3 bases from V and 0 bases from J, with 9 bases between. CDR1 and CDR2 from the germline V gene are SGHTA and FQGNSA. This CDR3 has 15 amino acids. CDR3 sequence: CASSFRENSNQPQHF. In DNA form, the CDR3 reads TGTGCCAGCAGCTTTAGGGAGAATAGCAATCAGCCCCAGCATTTT.

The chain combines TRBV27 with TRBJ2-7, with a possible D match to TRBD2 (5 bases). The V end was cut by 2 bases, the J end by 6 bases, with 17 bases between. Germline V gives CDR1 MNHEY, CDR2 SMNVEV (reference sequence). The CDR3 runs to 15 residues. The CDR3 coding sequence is TGTGCCAGCAGTTTAGGCCCTAGCCCCGGAGGCGAGCAGTACTTC. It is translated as CASSLGPSPGGEQYF.

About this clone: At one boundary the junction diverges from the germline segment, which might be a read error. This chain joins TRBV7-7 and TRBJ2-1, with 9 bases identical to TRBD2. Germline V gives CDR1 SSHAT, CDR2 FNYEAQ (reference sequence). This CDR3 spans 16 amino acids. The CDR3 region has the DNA TGTGCTAGCAGCCCAGGACTAGCGCGATCCTACAATGAGCAGTTCTTC. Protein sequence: CASSPGLARSYNEQFF. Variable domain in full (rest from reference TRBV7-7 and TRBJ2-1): GAGVSQSPRYKVTKRGQDVTLRCDPISSHATLYWYQQALGQGPEFLTYFNYEAQPDKSGLPSDRFSAERPEGSISTLTIQRTEQRDSAMYRCASSPGLARSYNEQFFGPGTRLTVL.

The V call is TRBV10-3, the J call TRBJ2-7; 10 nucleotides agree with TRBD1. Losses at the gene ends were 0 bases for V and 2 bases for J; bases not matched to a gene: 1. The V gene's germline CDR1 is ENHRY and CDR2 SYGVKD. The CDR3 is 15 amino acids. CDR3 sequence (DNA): TGTGCCATCAGTGAGTCCGGGACAGGGGCCTACGAGCAGTACGTC. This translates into CAISESGTGAYEQYV.

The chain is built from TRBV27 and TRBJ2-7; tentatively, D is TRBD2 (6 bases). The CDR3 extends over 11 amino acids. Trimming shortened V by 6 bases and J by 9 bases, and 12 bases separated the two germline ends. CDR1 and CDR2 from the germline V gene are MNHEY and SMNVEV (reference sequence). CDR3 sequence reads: CASRSGEVQYV. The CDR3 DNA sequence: TGTGCCAGCAGATCGGGGGAAGTGCAGTACGTC.

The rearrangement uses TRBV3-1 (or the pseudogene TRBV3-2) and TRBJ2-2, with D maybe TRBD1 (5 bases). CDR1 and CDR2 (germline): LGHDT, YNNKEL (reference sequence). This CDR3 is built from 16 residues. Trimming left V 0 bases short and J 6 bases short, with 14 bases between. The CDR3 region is CASSQDTGRVAGELFF. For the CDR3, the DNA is TGTGCCAGCAGCCAAGATACTGGCAGGGTGGCCGGGGAGCTGTTTTTT.

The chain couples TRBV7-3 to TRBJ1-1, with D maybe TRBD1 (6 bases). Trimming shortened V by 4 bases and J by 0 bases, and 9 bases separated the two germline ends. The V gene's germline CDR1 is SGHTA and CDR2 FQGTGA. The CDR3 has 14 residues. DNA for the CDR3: TGTGCCAGCAGCTCCGGGACACTGAACACTGAAGCTTTCTTT. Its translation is CASSSGTLNTEAFF.